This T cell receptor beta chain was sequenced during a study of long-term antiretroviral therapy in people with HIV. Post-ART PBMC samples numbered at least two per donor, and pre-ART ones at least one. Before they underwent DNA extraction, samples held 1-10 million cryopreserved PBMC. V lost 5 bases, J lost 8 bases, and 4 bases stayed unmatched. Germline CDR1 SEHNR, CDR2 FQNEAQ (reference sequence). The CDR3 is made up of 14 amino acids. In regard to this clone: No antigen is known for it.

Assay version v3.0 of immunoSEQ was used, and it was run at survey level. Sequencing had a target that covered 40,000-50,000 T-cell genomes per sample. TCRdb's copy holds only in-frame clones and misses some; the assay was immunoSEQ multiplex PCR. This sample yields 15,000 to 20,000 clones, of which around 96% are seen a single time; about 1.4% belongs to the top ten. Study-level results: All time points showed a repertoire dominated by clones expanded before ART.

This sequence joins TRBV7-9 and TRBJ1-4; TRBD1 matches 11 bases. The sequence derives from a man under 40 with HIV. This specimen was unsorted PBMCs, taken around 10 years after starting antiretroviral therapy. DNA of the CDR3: TGTGCCAGCAGCCCTGGACAGGGGGCGGAAAAACTGTTTTTT. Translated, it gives CASSPGQGAEKLFF.